A selection of T cell receptor beta chains follows, all from one sample in a study of T-cell reconstitution after alpha-beta-depleted transplantation in children. Using its own MiXCR run on the PCR reads, TCRdb lists one record per CDR3 protein. The data show 60,000 to 80,000 distinct CDR3 sequences, with about 6.7% seen just once and about 2.3% held by the top ten. Specimen: PBMCs from the stem cell graft donor, collected from the stem cell graft. These receptors originate from a human donor who donated a stem cell graft to a child with acute lymphoblastic leukemia. Each CDR3 is given with its conserved first and last residue. The order of the fields is CDR3 length, D gene, V gene, CDR3 protein. A D gene is named only where the DNA matches it firmly.

15 | - | TRBV20-1 | CSARAGAANTGELFF
12 | - | TRBV20-1 | CSASSTDEKLFF
13 | - | TRBV10-3 | CAISEGALLGYTF
15 | TRBD1 | TRBV19 | CASSTGTASNQPQHF
11 | - | TRBV20-1 | CSARAGPAQHF
11 | TRBD1 | TRBV29-1 | CSVPGGRGYTF
12 | - | TRBV7-9 | CASSLVYTEAFF
13 | - | TRBV14 | CASSQDQVAPQHF
16 | TRBD2 | TRBV20-1 | CCARDPGLAGAYEQYF
15 | - | TRBV5-1 | CASSLARKYTDTQYF